This T cell receptor (beta chain) was sequenced in a study of CD8 T cells in Susac syndrome (dated by TCRdb to between 2018 and 2020). Turning to the overall study: The study used repertoire sequencing to test whether antigen drove CD8+ T cell activation and differentiation in Susac syndrome. The study compared CD8+ T cell repertoire clonality among 12 healthy donors, around 14 Susac syndrome patients and fewer than 19 multiple sclerosis patients. Here is what the overall study found, with its caveats: The number of individuals in the TCR sequencing and HLA analysis was acknowledged as relatively small.

Comment on this clonotype: Its specific antigen is unknown. Per-base qualities were not stored, and no clone one base away is much larger.

Peripheral blood CD8+ and CD4+ T cells from healthy donors, Susac syndrome patients and multiple sclerosis patients were profiled by high-throughput TCR beta sequencing. The multiple sclerosis controls were treatment-naive patients who had stable or active relapsing-remitting disease and met the revised McDonald criteria. Bulk CD8+ and CD4+ T cells were purified by magnetic negative isolation, while CD8+ TEMRA cells were enriched using FACS. Blood was collected in EDTA tubes and processed within 24 hours, with PBMCs isolated through density gradient centrifugation. PBMCs intended for TCR sequencing were cryopreserved in liquid nitrogen and were subsequently thawed in a 37 degrees C water bath. A purity of at least 90% was achieved for sorted or isolated CD4+, CD8+ and CD8+ TEMRA cells. V gives up 8 bases and J gives up 6 bases, and the segment between their germline ends measures 16 bases. The cysteine opens and the phenylalanine closes a CDR3 of 13 amino acids. Only the CDR3 DNA stays, 39 bases, in frame from base 1.

RNA was extracted with the RNeasy kit and roughly 0.45 to 1 ug was reverse transcribed using random hexamers. The immunoSEQ multiplex PCR assay, covering 54 Vbeta and 13 Jbeta segments, was used to amplify TCR beta CDR3 regions. To correct PCR amplification bias, a synthetic template baseline was used for both primer optimization and computational correction. On the authors' methods: Reads were assigned to V, D and J genes according to IMGT and analyzed in immunoSEQ Analyzer, with only productive sequences retained. Clonality was computed as one minus Shannon entropy normalized by log2 of the number of productive unique sequences. Public and private clones were assessed among the 100 most prevalent clones of each patient and control. Clones were defined as Susac-specific when absent from the healthy and MS cohorts, from about 1,100 published viral clones and from other ImmuneACCESS disease sequences. The raw public reads went through TCRdb reprocessing: fastp at Q25, MiXCR clone calling, in-frame beta chains kept. Duplicate CDR3 protein sequences are folded into a single record with the most common DNA and genes. The V and J calls and clone size come from TCRdb's table, not from the authors' own analysis. This sample holds roughly 150,000 distinct CDR3 sequences; around 95% were observed only once. The top ten clones comprise over 0.12% of the sample.

Specimen: CD8+ T cells from PBMCs. The sequence derives from a human donor with multiple sclerosis. The receptor chain draws on TRBV12-3 or TRBV12-4 and TRBJ1-2; tentative D gene TRBD1, with 5 bases matching. CDR3 region: CASSERGGDGYTF. The base sequence is TGTGCCAGCTCCGAGAGGGGTGGGGATGGCTACACCTTC.